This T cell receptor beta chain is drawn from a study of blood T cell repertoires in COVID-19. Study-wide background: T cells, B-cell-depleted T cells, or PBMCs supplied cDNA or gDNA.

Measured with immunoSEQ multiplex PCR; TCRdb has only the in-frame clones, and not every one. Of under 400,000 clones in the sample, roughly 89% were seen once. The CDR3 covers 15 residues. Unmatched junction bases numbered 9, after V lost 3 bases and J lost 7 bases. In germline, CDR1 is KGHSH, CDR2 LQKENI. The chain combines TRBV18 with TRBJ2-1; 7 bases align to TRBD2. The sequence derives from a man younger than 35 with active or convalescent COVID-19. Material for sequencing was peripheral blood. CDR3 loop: CASSPGRLAANEQFF. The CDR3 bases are TGTGCCAGCTCACCGGGCCGACTAGCTGCGAATGAGCAGTTCTTC.